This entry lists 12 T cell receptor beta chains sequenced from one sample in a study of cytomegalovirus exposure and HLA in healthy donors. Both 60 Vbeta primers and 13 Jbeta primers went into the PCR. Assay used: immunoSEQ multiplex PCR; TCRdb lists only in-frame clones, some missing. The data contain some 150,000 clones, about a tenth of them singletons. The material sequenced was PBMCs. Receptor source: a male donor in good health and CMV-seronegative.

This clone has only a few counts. CDR3 region: CASSFGTPSEQFF. CDR3 nucleotide sequence: TGTGCCAGCAGTTTTGGGACACCAAGTGAGCAGTTCTTC. The chain uses TRBV6-5 and TRBJ2-1, with D perhaps matching TRBD1 (6 bases). V dropped 4 bases and J dropped 9 bases, with 13 bases sitting between them. This CDR3 comprises 13 residues. From germline, CDR1 is MNHEY and CDR2 SVGAGI.

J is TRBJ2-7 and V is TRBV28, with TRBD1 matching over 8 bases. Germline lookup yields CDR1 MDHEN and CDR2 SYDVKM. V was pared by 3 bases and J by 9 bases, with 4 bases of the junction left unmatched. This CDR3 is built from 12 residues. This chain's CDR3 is CASSLYRGRQYF. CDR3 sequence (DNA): TGTGCCAGCAGTTTGTACAGGGGGAGGCAGTACTTC.

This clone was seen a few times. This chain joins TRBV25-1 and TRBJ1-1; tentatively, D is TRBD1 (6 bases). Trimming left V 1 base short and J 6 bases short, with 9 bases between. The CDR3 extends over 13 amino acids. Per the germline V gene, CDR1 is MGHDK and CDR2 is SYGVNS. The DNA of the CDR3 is TGTGCCAGCAGTGAATTCCGACAGGCTGAAGCTTTCTTT. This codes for CASSEFRQAEAFF.

The CDR3 loop is CATRGSSGNTIYF. The CDR3 region has the DNA TGTGCCACCCGTGGGAGCTCTGGAAACACCATATATTTT. This chain connects TRBV7-9 to TRBJ1-3, with D hard to call. V was cut by 10 bases and J by 0 bases, with 10 bases left in between. CDR1 and CDR2 from the germline V gene are SEHNR and FQNEAQ (reference sequence). The CDR3 has 13 amino acids.

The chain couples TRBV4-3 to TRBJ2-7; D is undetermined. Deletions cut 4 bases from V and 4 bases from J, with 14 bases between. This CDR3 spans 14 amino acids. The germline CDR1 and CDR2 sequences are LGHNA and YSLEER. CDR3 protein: CASSPNTYFYEQYF. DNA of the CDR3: TGCGCCAGCAGCCCAAACACGTATTTTTACGAGCAGTACTTC.

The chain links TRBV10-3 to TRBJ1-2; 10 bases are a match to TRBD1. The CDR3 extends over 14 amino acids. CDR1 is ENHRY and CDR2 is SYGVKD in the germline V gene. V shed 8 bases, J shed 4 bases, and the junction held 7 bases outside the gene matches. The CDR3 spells CAIGGQGSSYGYTF. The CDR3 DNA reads TGTGCCATCGGGGGACAGGGGAGTAGCTATGGCTACACCTTC.

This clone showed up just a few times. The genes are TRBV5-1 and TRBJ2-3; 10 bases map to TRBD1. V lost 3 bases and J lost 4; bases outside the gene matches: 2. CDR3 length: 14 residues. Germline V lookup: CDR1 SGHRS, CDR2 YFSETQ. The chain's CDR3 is CASSSGQGADTQYF. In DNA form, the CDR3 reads TGCGCCAGCAGCTCCGGACAGGGGGCAGATACGCAGTATTTT.

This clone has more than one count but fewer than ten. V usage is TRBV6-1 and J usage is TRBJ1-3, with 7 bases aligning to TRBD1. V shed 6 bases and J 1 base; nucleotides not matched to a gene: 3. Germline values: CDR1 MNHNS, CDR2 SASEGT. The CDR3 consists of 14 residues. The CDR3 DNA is TGTGCCAGCAGGCGACAGGGATCTGGAAACACCATATATTTT. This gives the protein CASRRQGSGNTIYF.

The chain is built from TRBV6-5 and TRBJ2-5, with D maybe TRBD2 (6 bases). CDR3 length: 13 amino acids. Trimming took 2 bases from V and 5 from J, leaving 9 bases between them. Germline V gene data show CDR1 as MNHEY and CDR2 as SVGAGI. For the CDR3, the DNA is TGTGCCAGCAGTTACGGCGCGGGGGAGACCCAGTACTTC. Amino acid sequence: CASSYGAGETQYF.

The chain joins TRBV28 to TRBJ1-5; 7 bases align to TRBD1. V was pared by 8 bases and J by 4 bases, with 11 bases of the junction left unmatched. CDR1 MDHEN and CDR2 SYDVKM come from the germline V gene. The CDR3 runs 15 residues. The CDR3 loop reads CASSRTATGNQPQHF. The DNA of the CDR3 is TGTGCCAGCTCGCGGACCGCGACAGGGAATCAGCCCCAGCATTTT. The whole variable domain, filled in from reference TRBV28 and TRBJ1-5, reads DVKVTQSSRYLVKRTGEKVFLECVQDMDHENMFWYRQDPGLGLRLIYFSYDVKMKEKGDIPEGYSVSREKKERFSLILESASTNQTSMYLCASSRTATGNQPQHFGDGTRLSIL.

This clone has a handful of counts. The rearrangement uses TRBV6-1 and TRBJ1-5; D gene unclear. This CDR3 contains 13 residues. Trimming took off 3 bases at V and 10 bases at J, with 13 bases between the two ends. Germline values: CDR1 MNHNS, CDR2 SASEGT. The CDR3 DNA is TGTGCCAGCAGTGATGGGCAGATCTTTCCCCAGCATTTT. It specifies CASSDGQIFPQHF.

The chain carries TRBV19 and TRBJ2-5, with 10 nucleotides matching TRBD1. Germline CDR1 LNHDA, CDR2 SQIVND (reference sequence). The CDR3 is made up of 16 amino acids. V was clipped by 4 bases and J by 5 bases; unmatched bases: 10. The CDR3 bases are TGTGCCAGTAGTACCCCGACAGGGGGCTTCGGCGAGACCCAGTACTTC. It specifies CASSTPTGGFGETQYF.